Below are 11 T cell receptor beta chains sequenced from a single sample in a study of T cell responses to AZD1222 COVID-19 vaccine. The method was immunoSEQ multiplex PCR; TCRdb's version includes in-frame clones alone and lacks a portion of them. The sample has 180,000 or so clones, around nine tenths seen once. Sequencing used peripheral blood, obtained on day 0 of AZD1222 vaccination. These receptors all stem from an adult in good health.

The V and J genes are TRBV27 and TRBJ1-1; TRBD1 is a possible D gene (6 bases). CDR1 is MNHEY, CDR2 SMNVEV, per germline (reference sequence). The CDR3 has 14 amino acids. With 7 bases removed from V and 6 bases from J, the gap between germline ends came to 18 bases. The CDR3 coding sequence is TGTGCCAGCACCGCAGGACAGAAGTGGTCTGAAGCTTTCTTT. This sequence encodes CASTAGQKWSEAFF.

The chain is built from TRBV2 and TRBJ1-2; D might be TRBD1 (6 bases). Trimming pared 3 bases from V and 6 bases from J, leaving 8 bases between. CDR1 SNHLY and CDR2 FYNNEI come from the germline V gene. This CDR3 region has 12 residues. The CDR3 loop reads CASSETGHGYTF. DNA of the CDR3: TGTGCCAGCAGTGAGACAGGACATGGCTACACCTTC. Drawing the rest from reference TRBV2 and TRBJ1-2, the complete variable domain is EPEVTQTPSHQVTQMGQEVILRCVPISNHLYFYWYRQILGQKVEFLVSFYNNEISEKSEIFDDQFSVERPDGSNFTLKIRSTKLEDSAMYFCASSETGHGYTFGSGTRLTVV.

V and J are TRBV6-5 and TRBJ1-2; D uncertain. Germline lookup yields CDR1 MNHEY and CDR2 SVGAGI. This CDR3 has 12 amino acids. V gave up 7 bases and J gave up 8 bases, with 14 bases separating them. The CDR3 loop is CASTPGFYGYTF. The CDR3 DNA reads as TGTGCCAGCACCCCAGGATTTTACGGCTACACCTTC.

The chain recombines TRBV30 with TRBJ1-6; TRBD1 agrees at 9 bases. The J segment lost 9 bases and the V segment lost 0 bases, leaving 6 bases of the junction unmatched. The length of the CDR3 is 15 residues. Germline loops: CDR1 GTSNPN, CDR2 SVGIG (reference sequence). Here the CDR3 DNA reads TGTGCCTGGAGTGTACGGGGACAGGGAGGTTCACCCCTCCACTTT. Translation: CAWSVRGQGGSPLHF.

A single count supports this clone. This sequence joins TRBV11-2 and TRBJ2-1; 7 nucleotides agree with TRBD2. The CDR3 runs to 15 residues. After removal of 2 bases from V and 3 bases from J, the junction contained 4 bases not matched to a gene. Germline V gene sequence: CDR1 SGHAT, CDR2 FQNNGV. CDR3 protein: CASSLTSAYYNEQFF. The CDR3 DNA follows: TGTGCCAGCAGCTTAACTAGCGCATACTACAATGAGCAGTTCTTC. Combining the CDR3 with reference TRBV11-2 and TRBJ2-1 gives the whole variable domain EAGVAQSPRYKIIEKRQSVAFWCNPISGHATLYWYQQILGQGPKLLIQFQNNGVVDDSQLPKDRFSAERLKGVDSTLKIQPAKLEDSAVYLCASSLTSAYYNEQFFGPGTRLTVL.

The chain has TRBV15 and TRBJ1-1, with 12 bases that match TRBD1. Per the germline V gene, CDR1 is LNHNV and CDR2 is YYDKDF (reference sequence). This CDR3 contains 15 residues. V trimming: 6 bases; J trimming: 3 bases; junction bases outside the gene matches: 5. The CDR3, as DNA: TGTGCCACCAGTCCCGGGACAGGGGGCTACACTGAAGCTTTCTTT. It translates to CATSPGTGGYTEAFF.

The chain has TRBV28 and TRBJ1-1; D gene unclear. CDR1 MDHEN and CDR2 SYDVKM come from the germline V gene. Trimming removed 3 bases at V and 1 base at J, with 12 bases between. CDR3 length equals 15 residues. The CDR3 protein is CASSFLEGPNTEAFF. The CDR3 DNA sequence: TGTGCCAGCAGTTTCTTAGAAGGCCCGAACACTGAAGCTTTCTTT.

The chain carries TRBV24-1 and TRBJ2-2, with 12 positions matching TRBD2. The CDR3 loop spans 16 amino acids. Trimming removed 4 bases from V and 6 bases from J; junction bases left unmatched: 5. From germline, CDR1 is KGHDR and CDR2 SFDVKD. The CDR3 here is CATSEQTSGSAGELFF. CDR3 nucleotide sequence: TGTGCCACCAGTGAACAGACTAGCGGGAGTGCCGGGGAGCTGTTTTTT.

The chain combines TRBV7-9 with TRBJ1-1; D is undetermined. Per the germline V gene, CDR1 is SEHNR and CDR2 is FQNEAQ (reference sequence). The CDR3 covers 14 residues. V lost 3 bases and J lost 4, with 12 bases in between. This CDR3 is CASSFRTEGTEAFF. The CDR3 region has the DNA TGTGCCAGCAGCTTTCGGACGGAGGGCACTGAAGCTTTCTTT.

The chain carries TRBV5-6 and TRBJ2-5; TRBD2 might be the D (6 bases). CDR3 length: 14 amino acids. From germline, CDR1 is SGHDT and CDR2 YYEEEE. The V gene lost 4 bases and the J gene lost 1 base, with 11 bases spanning the gap. DNA of the CDR3: TGTGCCAGCAGCCCCAGGGACTTCCAAGAGACCCAGTACTTC. It encodes CASSPRDFQETQYF.

The chain employs TRBV9 and TRBJ2-1, with D perhaps given as TRBD1 or TRBD2 (5 bases each). From germline, CDR1 is SGDLS and CDR2 YYNGEE. V lost 3 bases and J 0 bases, leaving 16 bases between the germline ends. The CDR3 runs 17 residues. The CDR3 reads CASSEPRDGRSYNEQFF. The CDR3 bases are TGTGCCAGCAGCGAGCCCCGGGACGGTCGCTCCTACAATGAGCAGTTCTTC.